The 25 T cell receptor beta chains reported below all come from one sample, sequenced in a study of beta chain features in type 1 diabetes. The entirety of the isolated RNA underwent reverse transcription, so expressed TCRB transcripts were sequenced. The assay was immunoSEQ multiplex PCR, and TCRdb's table has in-frame clones only and misses some. This sample carries 150,000 or so clones, about 8.7% of them seen once, and the ten largest clones take approximately 0.68%. Sequencing was done on a sample of central memory CD4+ T cells from blood. Receptors originate from a man between 18 and 29 years old in good health.

This clone was counted at least ten times. This chain joins TRBV5-6 and TRBJ1-1; D remains ambiguous. V lost 2 bases to trimming and J lost 0 bases, with 5 bases between them. The CDR3 sequence is 13 residues long. The germline gives CDR1 SGHDT, CDR2 YYEEEE. For the CDR3, the DNA is TGTGCCAGCAGCTTCGGGATGAACACTGAAGCTTTCTTT. Translation gives CASSFGMNTEAFF.

This clone was found a few times. Here the CDR3 reads CASSIDRNGYTF. CDR3 in DNA: TGCGCCAGCAGCATAGACAGAAATGGCTACACCTTC. The genes are TRBV5-1 and TRBJ1-2; tentative D call: TRBD1 (5 bases). Germline V CDR1 and CDR2: SGHRS, YFSETQ. Trimming removed 4 bases at V and 6 bases at J, with 10 bases between. The CDR3 consists of 12 residues.

This clone was seen a few times. This chain links TRBV4-1 with TRBJ1-6; tentatively, D is TRBD1 (6 bases). V was trimmed by 0 bases and J by 9 bases, leaving 12 bases between them. The germline CDR1 and CDR2 sequences are MGHRA and YSYEKL. The CDR3 has 15 amino acids. The CDR3 nucleotides read TGCGCCAGCAGCCAAGAGGGCGGGGGCGGTTCACCCCTCCACTTT. Amino acids: CASSQEGGGGSPLHF.

This clone was seen repeatedly, ten times or more. The chain links TRBV14 to TRBJ2-2; possible D gene TRBD1, 6 bases. The ends were cut back, 1 base at V and 8 bases at J, with 14 bases in the middle. Germline values: CDR1 SGHDN, CDR2 FVKESK. This CDR3 is 15 amino acids long. CDR3 DNA sequence: TGTGCCAGCAGCCAAGTTCCTACAGGGTCGGGGGAGCTGTTTTTT. Protein sequence: CASSQVPTGSGELFF.

The V and J genes are TRBV2 and TRBJ1-2; 9 bases match TRBD1. Germline CDR1 reads SNHLY; CDR2 reads FYNNEI. CDR3 size: 13 residues. J lost 6 bases, V lost 7 bases, and 6 bases had no gene match. CDR3: CASNGQGNHGYTF. CDR3 DNA: TGTGCCAGCAATGGACAGGGGAATCATGGCTACACCTTC.

This clone came up a few times. The J gene is TRBJ2-2, the V gene TRBV7-2, with a tentative D call TRBD1 (5 bases). Germline V gives CDR1 SGHTA, CDR2 FQGNSA. The V end lost 5 bases, the J end lost 7 bases, and 20 bases lay between the germline ends. CDR3 size: 16 residues. CDR3 in amino acids: CASSPPRTGRGGELFF. The DNA of the CDR3 is TGTGCCAGCAGCCCCCCTCGTACAGGTCGTGGCGGGGAGCTGTTTTTT.

The rearrangement joins TRBV13 to TRBJ2-7; D is possibly TRBD1 (6 bases). The ends were cut back, 4 bases at V and 5 bases at J, with 18 bases in the middle. Germline values: CDR1 PRHDT, CDR2 FYEKMQ (reference sequence). The length of the CDR3 is 15 residues. The CDR3 is CASSSTGFSVDEQYF. Here the CDR3 DNA reads TGTGCCAGCAGCTCCACAGGGTTTTCGGTCGACGAGCAGTACTTC.

This clone has only a few counts. This rearrangement joins TRBV6-6 to TRBJ1-1; TRBD1 matches at 9 bases. The length of the CDR3 is 14 residues. The germline gives CDR1 MNHNY, CDR2 SVGAGI (reference sequence). With 2 bases clipped from V and 7 bases from J, the junction kept 5 bases outside the gene matches. As DNA, the CDR3 is TGTGCCAGCAGTTACGCACAGGGGGCTGATGAAGCTTTCTTT. This encodes CASSYAQGADEAFF.

This clone was found a few times. This chain links TRBV7-8 with TRBJ1-4; weak D call: TRBD1 (5 bases). CDR3 length: 13 amino acids. Germline values: CDR1 SGHVS, CDR2 FQNEAQ. Trimming took 2 bases from V and 7 from J, leaving 8 bases between them. The CDR3 spells CASSLRRVEKLFF. The CDR3 DNA reads as TGTGCCAGCAGCTTACGCAGGGTTGAAAAACTGTTTTTT. Full variable domain (outside the CDR3, taken from reference TRBV7-8 and TRBJ1-4): GAGVSQSPRYKVAKRGQDVALRCDPISGHVSLFWYQQALGQGPEFLTYFQNEAQLDKSGLPSDRFFAERPEGSVSTLKIQRTQQEDSAVYLCASSLRRVEKLFFGSGTQLSVL.

This clone was seen more than once but under ten times. The genes are TRBV2 and TRBJ1-5; possibly TRBD1 for D (5 bases). With 1 base removed from V and 3 bases from J, the gap between germline ends came to 7 bases. The CDR3 extends over 14 amino acids. The V gene's germline CDR1 is SNHLY and CDR2 FYNNEI. DNA for the CDR3: TGTGCCAGCAGTGAAGACAGGAACAATCAGCCCCAGCATTTT. Protein: CASSEDRNNQPQHF.

This clone was found a few times. The V and J genes are TRBV6-5 and TRBJ2-3, with TRBD2 identical over 11 bases. Trimming cost V 6 bases and J 1 base; bases outside gene matches: 0. Looked up from germline, CDR1 is MNHEY and CDR2 is SVGAGI. This CDR3 region has 14 residues. The CDR3 here is CASRTSGGTDTQYF. In DNA form, the CDR3 reads TGTGCCAGCAGGACTAGCGGGGGCACAGATACGCAGTATTTT.

This chain joins TRBV7-9 and TRBJ2-4, with TRBD2 identical over 9 bases. The germline CDR1 and CDR2 sequences are SEHNR and FQNEAQ (reference sequence). The V gene end was trimmed by 0 bases and the J gene end by 0 bases; junction bases not matched to a gene: 3. This CDR3 contains 17 residues. CDR3 nucleotide sequence: TGTGCCAGCAGCTTAGCCCCTAGCGGGGTAGCCAAAAACATTCAGTACTTC. It codes for CASSLAPSGVAKNIQYF. The whole variable domain, remainder taken from reference TRBV7-9 and TRBJ2-4, is DTGVSQNPRHKITKRGQNVTFRCDPISEHNRLYWYRQTLGQGPEFLTYFQNEAQLEKSRLLSDRFSAERPKGSFSTLEIQRTEQGDSAMYLCASSLAPSGVAKNIQYFGAGTRLSVL.

This rearrangement joins TRBV2 to TRBJ2-2; a weak D match, TRBD2 (5 bases). This CDR3 is built from 15 residues. CDR1 SNHLY and CDR2 FYNNEI come from the germline V gene. The V and J ends lost 3 bases and 3 bases respectively, with 11 bases between them. As DNA, the CDR3 is TGTGCCAGCAGTGAGACGAGGGCCGACACCGGGGAGCTGTTTTTT. Translated, it gives CASSETRADTGELFF.

This rearrangement joins TRBV7-2 to TRBJ2-6; a weak D match, TRBD2 (5 bases). Deletions cut 0 bases from V and 7 bases from J, with 10 bases between. CDR3 length: 15 amino acids. Germline CDR1 is SGHTA and CDR2 is FQGNSA. The CDR3 DNA follows: TGTGCCAGCAGCTTAGCCATAGCGTCCGCCAACGTCCTGACTTTC. Translation gives CASSLAIASANVLTF.

This clone showed up just a few times. The rearrangement joins TRBV7-2 to TRBJ2-7; possible D gene TRBD1, 6 bases. CDR3 size: 14 residues. Trimming took 5 bases from V and 3 from J, leaving 14 bases between them. Germline CDR1 and CDR2: SGHTA and FQGNSA. CDR3 nucleotides: TGTGCCAGCAGCGAGCGTACAGGGTACTACGAGCAGTACTTC. It is translated as CASSERTGYYEQYF. Variable domain in full (rest from reference TRBV7-2 and TRBJ2-7): GAGVSQSPSNKVTEKGKDVELRCDPISGHTALYWYRQSLGQGLEFLIYFQGNSAPDKSGLPSDRFSAERTGGSVSTLTIQRTQQEDSAVYLCASSERTGYYEQYFGPGTRLTVT.

The CDR3 here is CAISPQAGEYEQYF. DNA of the CDR3: TGTGCCATCAGTCCCCAAGCGGGGGAATACGAGCAGTACTTC. The rearrangement links TRBV10-3 to TRBJ2-7, with 8 bases identical to TRBD2. Germline V gives CDR1 ENHRY, CDR2 SYGVKD. Unmatched junction bases numbered 7, after V lost 5 bases and J lost 4 bases. The CDR3 sequence is 14 residues long.

In its sample, this clone was seen a few times. V gene TRBV7-2 combines with J gene TRBJ2-5; D is perhaps TRBD1 (6 bases). This CDR3 is 15 amino acids long. Germline values: CDR1 SGHTA, CDR2 FQGNSA. Trimming removed 5 bases from V and 5 bases from J, with 18 bases in between. CDR3 residues: CASSRQGQRRETQYF. CDR3 nucleotides: TGTGCCAGCAGCCGTCAGGGACAACGGAGGGAGACCCAGTACTTC.

This clone has only a few counts. The gene calls are TRBV6-6 and TRBJ2-7; D is possibly TRBD2 (6 bases). The germline V gene has CDR1 MNHNY and CDR2 SVGAGI (reference sequence). CDR3 length: 12 amino acids. The germline V and J ends were trimmed by 6 bases and 4 bases, with 10 bases remaining between them. In DNA form, the CDR3 reads TGTGCCAGCAGCCCCCGGGGGTACGAGCAGTACTTC. This gives the protein CASSPRGYEQYF.

In this sample, this clone turned up a few times. The V and J genes are TRBV6-6 and TRBJ2-7; the match to TRBD1 covers 8 bases. The germline CDR1 and CDR2 sequences are MNHNY and SVGAGI (reference sequence). This CDR3 has 14 amino acids. Losses at the gene ends were 5 bases for V and 5 bases for J; bases not matched to a gene: 8. The CDR3 reads CASSNGQGFNEQYF. Here the CDR3 DNA reads TGTGCCAGCAGTAACGGACAGGGATTTAACGAGCAGTACTTC.

This clone was counted a few times. The genes are TRBV6-9 and TRBJ2-2; 8 bases agree with TRBD1. The germline CDR1 and CDR2 sequences are MNHGY and SVAAGI. The CDR3 totals 15 residues. V was clipped by 9 bases and J by 9 bases; unmatched bases: 15. The CDR3 reads CARGQGFPPDRELFF. As DNA, the CDR3 is TGTGCCAGAGGACAGGGATTTCCCCCCGACCGGGAGCTGTTTTTT.

The gene calls are TRBV4-1 and TRBJ2-7; D is possibly TRBD2 (7 bases). CDR3 size: 14 residues. Germline V CDR1 and CDR2: MGHRA, YSYEKL. V lost 0 bases and J 6 bases, leaving 12 bases between the germline ends. The CDR3 spells CASSQEAGAPEQYF. The DNA for the CDR3 is TGCGCCAGCAGCCAAGAGGCGGGGGCGCCCGAGCAGTACTTC.

This clone was counted many times. The chain carries TRBV30 and TRBJ2-2; TRBD1 is a possible D gene (6 bases). CDR1 is GTSNPN, CDR2 SVGIG, per germline (reference sequence). The CDR3 has 14 residues. V lost 5 bases and J 5 bases, leaving 15 bases between the germline ends. The CDR3 nucleotides read TGTGCCTGGCACCACTGGGACATAACCGGGGAGCTGTTTTTT. Translation: CAWHHWDITGELFF.

This clone has only a few counts. The V and J genes are TRBV9 and TRBJ2-6; tentatively, D is TRBD1 (5 bases). CDR1 is SGDLS and CDR2 is YYNGEE in the germline V gene. The length of the CDR3 is 15 residues. Trimming removed 2 bases at V and 5 bases at J, with 11 bases between. This chain's CDR3 is CASSVQGRRANVLTF. The CDR3 nucleotides are TGTGCCAGCAGCGTGCAGGGTAGGAGGGCCAACGTCCTGACTTTC.

This clone was recorded a few times. The chain links TRBV5-1 to TRBJ2-7; a weak D match, TRBD2 (7 bases). This CDR3 contains 17 residues. In germline, CDR1 is SGHRS, CDR2 YFSETQ. Trimming removed 5 bases from V and 1 base from J, with 22 bases in between. The CDR3 DNA sequence: TGCGCCAGCAGAGCCTCGTTCTGGGGGGGCCAATCCTACGAGCAGTACTTC. Translation gives CASRASFWGGQSYEQYF.

In this sample, this clone turned up a few times. The chain employs TRBV4-1 and TRBJ1-5; the match to TRBD1 covers 8 bases. The CDR3 runs 16 residues. V lost 0 bases, J lost 6 bases, and 7 bases stayed unmatched. Germline assignment: CDR1 MGHRA and CDR2 YSYEKL. CDR3 residues: CASSQDPTGGGQPQHF. The CDR3 DNA follows: TGCGCCAGCAGCCAAGACCCAACAGGGGGGGGTCAGCCCCAGCATTTT.